The clone carrying this T cell receptor (beta chain) was seen more than once but under ten times. The target antigen is unknown. The use of a sample-barcoded 5' primer and a J-beta primer mix characterized a second PCR of 7 to 11 cycles. Carrying 12 random nucleotides, a template-switch adaptor labeled each individual cDNA molecule. TCRdb reprocessed the 5' RACE reads with MiXCR, giving one entry per CDR3 protein. The sample comprises approximately 730,000 distinct CDR3 sequences, around 46% of which are singletons, and 20% rests with the top ten. The sample originates from a study of blood T cells in healthy people across ages. Trimming at V came to 6 bases and at J to 0 bases, leaving 4 bases not matched to a gene. Germline V gene sequence: CDR1 MNHEY, CDR2 SVGAGI. The CDR3 covers 14 residues. Study-wide points: Percentage of naive T cells showed a strong correlation with TCR beta diversity. Conclusively comparing naive with antigen-experienced cells was impossible with unsorted PBMCs.

Staff drew 9 to 10 milliliters of peripheral blood from each donor. This TCR was recovered from a woman aged 55-69 years in good health. The chain is built from TRBV6-5 and TRBJ2-7, with TRBD2 identical over 8 bases. The sequencing sample was made of blood. This CDR3 is CASRRGTSSYEQYF. The CDR3 coding sequence is TGTGCCAGCAGGAGAGGGACTAGCTCCTACGAGCAGTACTTC.